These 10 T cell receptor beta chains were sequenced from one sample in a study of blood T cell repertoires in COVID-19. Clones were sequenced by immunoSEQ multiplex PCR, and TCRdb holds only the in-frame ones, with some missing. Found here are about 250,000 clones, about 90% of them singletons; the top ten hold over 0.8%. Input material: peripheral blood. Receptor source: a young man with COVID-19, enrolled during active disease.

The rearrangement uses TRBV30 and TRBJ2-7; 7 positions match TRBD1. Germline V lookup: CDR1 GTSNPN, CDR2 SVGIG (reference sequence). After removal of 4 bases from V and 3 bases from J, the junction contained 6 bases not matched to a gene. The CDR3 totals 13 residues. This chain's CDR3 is CAWIDRENYEQYF. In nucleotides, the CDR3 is TGTGCCTGGATCGACAGGGAAAACTACGAGCAGTACTTC.

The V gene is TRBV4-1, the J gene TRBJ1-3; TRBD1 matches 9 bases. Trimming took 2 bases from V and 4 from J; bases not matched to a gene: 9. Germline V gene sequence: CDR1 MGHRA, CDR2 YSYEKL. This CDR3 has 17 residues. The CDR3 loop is CASSQPGQGSGGNTIYF. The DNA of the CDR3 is TGCGCCAGCAGCCAACCGGGACAGGGATCAGGAGGAAACACCATATATTTT.

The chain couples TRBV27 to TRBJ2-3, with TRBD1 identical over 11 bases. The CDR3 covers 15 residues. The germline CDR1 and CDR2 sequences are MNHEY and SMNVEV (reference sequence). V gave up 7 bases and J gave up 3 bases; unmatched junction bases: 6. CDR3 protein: CASTGGQGVTDTQYF. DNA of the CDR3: TGTGCCAGCACGGGGGGACAGGGGGTTACAGATACGCAGTATTTT.

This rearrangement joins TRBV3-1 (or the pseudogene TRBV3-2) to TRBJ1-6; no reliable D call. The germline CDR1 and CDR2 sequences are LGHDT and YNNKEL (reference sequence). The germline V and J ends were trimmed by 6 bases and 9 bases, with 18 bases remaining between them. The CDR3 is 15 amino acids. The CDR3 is CASSREGAASSPLHF. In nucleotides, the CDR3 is TGTGCCAGCAGTCGGGAAGGCGCGGCCAGTTCACCCCTCCACTTT.

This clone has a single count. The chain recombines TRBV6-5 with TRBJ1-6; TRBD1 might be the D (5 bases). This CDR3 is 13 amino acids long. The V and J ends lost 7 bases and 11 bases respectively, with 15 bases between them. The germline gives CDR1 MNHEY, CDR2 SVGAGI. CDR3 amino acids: CASTGMMDTPLHF. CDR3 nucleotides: TGTGCCAGCACAGGGATGATGGATACACCCCTCCACTTT.

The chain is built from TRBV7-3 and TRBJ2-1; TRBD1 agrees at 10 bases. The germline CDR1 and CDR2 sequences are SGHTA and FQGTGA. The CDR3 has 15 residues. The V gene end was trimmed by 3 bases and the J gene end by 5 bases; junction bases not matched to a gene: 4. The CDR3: CASSFWTGGHNEQFF. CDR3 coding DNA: TGTGCCAGCAGCTTCTGGACAGGGGGGCACAATGAGCAGTTCTTC.

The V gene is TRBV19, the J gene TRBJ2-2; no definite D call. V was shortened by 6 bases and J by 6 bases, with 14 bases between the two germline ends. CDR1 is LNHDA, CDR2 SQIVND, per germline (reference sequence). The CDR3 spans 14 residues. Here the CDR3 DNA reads TGTGCCAGTAGAAATCTAGAACGTGCCGGGGAGCTGTTTTTT. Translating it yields CASRNLERAGELFF.

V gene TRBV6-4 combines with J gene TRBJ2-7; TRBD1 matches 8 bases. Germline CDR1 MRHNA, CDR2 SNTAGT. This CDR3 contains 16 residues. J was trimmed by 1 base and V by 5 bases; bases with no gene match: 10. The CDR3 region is CASSFNRGTGSYEQYF. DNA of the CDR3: TGTGCCAGCAGTTTTAACCGGGGGACAGGTTCCTACGAGCAGTACTTC.

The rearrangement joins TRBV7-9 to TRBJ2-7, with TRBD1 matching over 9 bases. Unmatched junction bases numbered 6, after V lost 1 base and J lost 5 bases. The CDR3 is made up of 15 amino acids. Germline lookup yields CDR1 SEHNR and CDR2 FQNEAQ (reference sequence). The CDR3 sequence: CASSLVGQGRNEQYF. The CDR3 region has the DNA TGTGCCAGCAGCTTAGTTGGACAGGGGAGAAACGAGCAGTACTTC.

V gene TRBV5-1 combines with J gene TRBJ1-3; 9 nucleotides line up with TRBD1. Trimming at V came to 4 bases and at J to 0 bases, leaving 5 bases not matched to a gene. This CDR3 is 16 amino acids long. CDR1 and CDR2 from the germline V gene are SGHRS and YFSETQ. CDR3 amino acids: CASSDMTGGSGNTIYF. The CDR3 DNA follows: TGCGCCAGCAGCGACATGACAGGGGGCTCTGGAAACACCATATATTTT.